This T cell receptor beta chain was found in a study of T cell changes during pregnancy in multiple sclerosis (dated by TCRdb to the late 2010s). Broadly, across the study: The study examined how the T cell repertoire changed over the course of pregnancy in women with multiple sclerosis.

Concerning this clone: The antigen this receptor binds is unknown. Base qualities are not at hand, and no much larger clone is one base apart.

The method was the immunoSEQ multiplex PCR assay. TCRdb re-hosts the immuneACCESS table, in-frame sequences only. Its copies lack some clones; in the studies checked, an unresolved V gene accounts for under half of them, and the cause for the rest is not known. The sample data list around 63,000 clones, and around 91% of these were observed just once. The leading ten clones occupy approximately 2% of the sample. CDR1 and CDR2 are read off the germline V gene as SGHAT and FQNNGV. The CDR3 starts with the cysteine, ends with the phenylalanine, and has 13 residues. The entry retains the CDR3 DNA only, 39 bases that are in frame from base 1. A distance of 10 bases separates the germline ends of V and J, which lose 5 bases and 3 bases respectively.

Sequences were derived from peripheral blood, sampled in the third trimester of pregnancy. This clonotype was sampled from a female donor in good health, enrolled as a control in a pregnancy study. Here the chain combines TRBV11-2 and TRBJ2-5; 5 matching bases give a weak D call of TRBD2. This receptor has the CDR3 CASSPSGEETQYF. The bases read TGTGCCAGCAGCCCCAGCGGTGAAGAGACCCAGTACTTC.